This is a list of T cell receptor beta chains from one sample in a study of T cells in Graves' hyperthyroidism and ophthalmopathy. MiXCR, run by TCRdb on the multiplex PCR reads, gives a single entry per CDR3 protein. The top ten clones hold about 26% of a sample with 380,000 or so distinct CDR3 sequences, approximately 14% of them seen once. Sequences were obtained from blood. The receptors were sampled from a woman aged 30 to 39 with Graves' hyperthyroidism. Both conserved end residues are part of each CDR3. D genes are given only for firm matches. Clone size is not always given. Where it is, it says once, few, many or a class for expanded clones.

>14|many|TRBJ2-2|TRBV20-1|NA
CSARSQGGTGELFF
TGCAGTGCCAGGTCCCAGGGGGGGACCGGGGAGCTGTTTTTT
>14|few|TRBJ2-7|TRBV5-1|NA
CASSLETALSEQYF
TGCGCCAGCAGCTTGGAGACAGCCCTCTCCGAGCAGTACTTC
>14|many|TRBJ2-5|TRBV7-9|TRBD2
CASSSTSGEETQYF
TGTGCCAGCAGCTCGACTAGCGGGGAAGAGACCCAGTACTTC
>15|many|TRBJ2-7|TRBV29-1|TRBD1
CSVVRGDRGREEQYF
TGCAGCGTTGTACGGGGGGACAGGGGGCGAGAGGAGCAGTACTTC
>14|many|TRBJ1-1|TRBV3-1|TRBD1
CASSPTQGGTEAFF
TGTGCCAGCAGTCCTACACAGGGGGGCACTGAAGCTTTCTTT
>14|many|TRBJ1-5|TRBV27|NA
CASSLWGANQPQHF
TGTGCCAGCAGTTTATGGGGGGCGAATCAGCCCCAGCATTTT
>15|few|TRBJ2-2|TRBV3-1|NA
CASSQWQGYTGELFF
TGTGCCAGCAGCCAATGGCAGGGCTACACCGGGGAGCTGTTTTTT
>12|many|TRBJ2-5|TRBV20-1|NA
CSAQSRVETQYF
TGCAGTGCACAATCTAGGGTGGAGACCCAGTACTTC
>18|many|TRBJ2-2|TRBV11-2|NA
CASSLERLGGWNTGELFF
TGTGCCAGCAGCTTAGAACGTTTAGGAGGCTGGAACACCGGGGAGCTGTTTTTT
>15|few|TRBJ2-1|TRBV19|TRBD1
CASSMGAGGHNEQFF
TGTGCCAGTAGTATGGGGGCAGGGGGCCACAATGAGCAGTTCTTC
>11|NA|TRBJ1-1|TRBV2|NA
CASSELIEAFF
TGTGCCAGCAGTGAACTGATTGAAGCTTTCTTT
>14|few|TRBJ2-7|TRBV28|NA
CATLQRGGAGEQYF
TGTGCCACCCTACAACGAGGGGGCGCGGGGGAGCAGTACTTC
>16|NA|TRBJ2-3|TRBV20-1|NA
CSAGVRASLSTDTQYF
TGTAGTGCTGGGGTGCGGGCCTCCCTTAGCACAGATACGCAGTATTTT
>13|many|TRBJ2-5|TRBV20-1|NA
CSAAGTTGETQYF
TGCAGTGCGGCCGGGACAACCGGGGAGACCCAGTACTTC
>12|many|TRBJ2-7|TRBV20-1|NA
CSASEGSYEQYF
TGCAGTGCTAGCGAGGGAAGCTACGAGCAGTACTTC
>16|many|TRBJ1-6|TRBV28|TRBD1
CASSRGTGGIGSPLHF
TGTGCCAGCAGCCGAGGGACAGGGGGAATCGGTTCACCCCTCCACTTT
>13|NA|TRBJ2-3|TRBV20-1|NA
CSASPMGADTQYF
TGCAGTGCTTCCCCCATGGGCGCAGATACGCAGTATTTT
>15|many|TRBJ2-2|TRBV12-3/TRBV12-4|TRBD2
CASSQGLADTGELFF
TGTGCCAGCAGTCAAGGACTAGCAGACACCGGGGAGCTGTTTTTT
>15|many|TRBJ2-7|TRBV7-9|TRBD2
CASSLVGGSSYEQYF
TGTGCCAGCAGCTTAGTCGGGGGGAGCTCCTACGAGCAGTACTTC
>16|few|TRBJ2-5|TRBV7-7|NA
CASSHLRGTAEETQYF
TGTGCTAGCAGCCACCTTCGGGGGACCGCTGAAGAGACCCAGTACTTC
>16|many|TRBJ2-2|TRBV5-1|TRBD1
CASSLAGQGNTGELFF
TGCGCCAGCAGCTTGGCGGGACAGGGTAACACCGGGGAGCTGTTTTTT
>20|NA|TRBJ2-6|TRBV5-5|TRBD2
CASSPQVVFGSGSGANVLTF
TGTGCCAGCAGCCCACAGGTGGTGTTTGGTAGCGGGTCTGGGGCCAACGTCCTGACTTTC
>13|many|TRBJ2-3|TRBV28|NA
CASSDSATDTQYF
TGTGCCAGCAGCGATTCAGCCACAGATACGCAGTATTTT
>15|many|TRBJ2-5|TRBV11-2|TRBD2
CASSLVAGAPETQYF
TGTGCCAGCAGCTTAGTGGCGGGAGCTCCGGAGACCCAGTACTTC
>16|few|TRBJ2-3|TRBV11-2|TRBD1
CASSSQDRVVTDTQYF
TGTGCCAGCAGCTCCCAGGACAGGGTTGTGACAGATACGCAGTATTTT
>12|few|TRBJ2-3|TRBV19|NA
CASTNYSGTQYF
TGTGCCAGTACCAACTACAGTGGGACGCAGTATTTT
>16|NA|TRBJ2-3|TRBV11-2|TRBD2
CASSLILAGSTDTQYF
TGTGCCAGCAGCTTAATACTAGCGGGGTCCACAGATACGCAGTATTTT
>12|NA|TRBJ1-6|TRBV9|NA
CASSGSFTPLHF
TGTGCCAGCAGCGGCTCCTTTACTCCCCTCCACTTT
>13|NA|TRBJ2-7|TRBV15|NA
CATSRASGDEQYF
TGTGCCACCAGCAGAGCCTCCGGAGACGAGCAGTACTTC
>13|NA|TRBJ2-1|TRBV20-1|TRBD2
CSPGAGANNEQFF
TGCAGTCCTGGGGCGGGAGCCAACAATGAGCAGTTCTTC
>17|few|TRBJ1-5|TRBV6-9|NA
CASSYPLLGDSNQPQHF
TGTGCCAGCAGTTACCCCCTTCTCGGGGATAGCAATCAGCCCCAGCATTTT
>15|NA|TRBJ2-7|TRBV15|NA
CATSRRRGATYEQYF
TGTGCCACCAGCAGACGTCGGGGGGCGACCTACGAGCAGTACTTC
>18|many|TRBJ2-1|TRBV7-2|TRBD2
CASSLGLAGLPRSNEQFF
TGTGCCAGCAGCTTAGGACTAGCGGGCCTCCCTAGGAGTAATGAGCAGTTCTTC
>15|NA|TRBJ2-2|TRBV10-3|TRBD1
CAIGQRGGETGELFF
TGTGCCATCGGTCAGAGAGGGGGCGAGACCGGGGAGCTGTTTTTT
>13|NA|TRBJ2-3|TRBV5-1|NA
CASTNGRGDTQYF
TGCGCCAGCACCAACGGCAGGGGAGATACGCAGTATTTT
>14|few|TRBJ1-6|TRBV28|NA
CASRLQGFNSPLHF
TGTGCCAGCAGATTACAGGGTTTTAATTCACCCCTCCACTTT
>15|many|TRBJ1-2|TRBV5-1|TRBD1
CASSPRASGGDGYTF
TGCGCCAGCAGCCCTAGGGCCTCAGGGGGCGATGGCTACACCTTC
>13|many|TRBJ2-7|TRBV2|NA
CASSEISTYEQYF
TGTGCCAGCAGTGAAATTTCCACCTACGAGCAGTACTTC
>16|few|TRBJ2-2|TRBV4-1|TRBD1
CASSQVWDRGGGELFF
TGCGCCAGCAGCCAAGTCTGGGACAGGGGTGGCGGGGAGCTGTTTTTT
>14|NA|TRBJ1-1|TRBV6-1|TRBD1
CAGGTGGLNTEAFF
TGTGCGGGGGGGACAGGGGGCTTGAACACTGAAGCTTTCTTT
>17|NA|TRBJ1-1|TRBV3-1|NA
CASSQDIRTLKNTEAFF
TGTGCCAGCAGCCAAGATATACGGACACTAAAGAACACTGAAGCTTTCTTT
>16|many|TRBJ2-2|TRBV7-2|TRBD2
CASRSPGLAVPGELFF
TGTGCCAGCAGATCCCCGGGACTAGCGGTTCCCGGGGAGCTGTTTTTT
>14|many|TRBJ2-7|TRBV7-9|NA
CASSLVAPSYEQYF
TGTGCCAGCAGCTTGGTGGCACCCTCCTACGAGCAGTACTTC
>15|many|TRBJ1-1|TRBV28|TRBD1
CASSSPTGGNTEAFF
TGTGCCAGCAGTAGCCCTACAGGGGGGAACACTGAAGCTTTCTTT
>17|NA|TRBJ2-1|TRBV30|NA
CAWSVQKFSGSYNEQFF
TGTGCCTGGAGTGTACAAAAGTTTAGCGGTAGTTACAATGAGCAGTTCTTC
>14|few|TRBJ2-7|TRBV4-3|NA
CASSQVLRGGEQYF
TGCGCCAGCAGCCAAGTGTTACGAGGGGGCGAGCAGTACTTC